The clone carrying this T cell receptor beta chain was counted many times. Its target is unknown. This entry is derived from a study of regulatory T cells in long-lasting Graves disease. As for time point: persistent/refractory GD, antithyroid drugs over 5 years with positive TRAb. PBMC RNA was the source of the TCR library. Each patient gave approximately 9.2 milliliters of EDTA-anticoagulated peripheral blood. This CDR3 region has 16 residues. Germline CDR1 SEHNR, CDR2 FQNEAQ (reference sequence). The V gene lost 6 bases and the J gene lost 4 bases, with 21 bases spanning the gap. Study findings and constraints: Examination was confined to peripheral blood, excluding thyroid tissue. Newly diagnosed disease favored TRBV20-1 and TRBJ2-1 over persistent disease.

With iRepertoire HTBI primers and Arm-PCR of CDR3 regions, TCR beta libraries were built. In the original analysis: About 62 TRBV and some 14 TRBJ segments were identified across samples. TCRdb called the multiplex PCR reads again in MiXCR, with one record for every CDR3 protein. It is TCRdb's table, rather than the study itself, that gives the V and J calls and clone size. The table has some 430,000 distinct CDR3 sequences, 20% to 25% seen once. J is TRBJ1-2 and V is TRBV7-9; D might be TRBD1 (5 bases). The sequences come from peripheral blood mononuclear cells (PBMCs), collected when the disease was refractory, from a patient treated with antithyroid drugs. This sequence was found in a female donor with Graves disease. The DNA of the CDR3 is TGTGCCAGCAGGCACGGGACTGACCCGCAAGGCTATGGCTACACCTTC. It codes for CASRHGTDPQGYGYTF. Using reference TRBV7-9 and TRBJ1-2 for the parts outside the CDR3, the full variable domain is DTGVSQNPRHKITKRGQNVTFRCDPISEHNRLYWYRQTLGQGPEFLTYFQNEAQLEKSRLLSDRFSAERPKGSFSTLEIQRTEQGDSAMYLCASRHGTDPQGYGYTFGSGTRLTVV.